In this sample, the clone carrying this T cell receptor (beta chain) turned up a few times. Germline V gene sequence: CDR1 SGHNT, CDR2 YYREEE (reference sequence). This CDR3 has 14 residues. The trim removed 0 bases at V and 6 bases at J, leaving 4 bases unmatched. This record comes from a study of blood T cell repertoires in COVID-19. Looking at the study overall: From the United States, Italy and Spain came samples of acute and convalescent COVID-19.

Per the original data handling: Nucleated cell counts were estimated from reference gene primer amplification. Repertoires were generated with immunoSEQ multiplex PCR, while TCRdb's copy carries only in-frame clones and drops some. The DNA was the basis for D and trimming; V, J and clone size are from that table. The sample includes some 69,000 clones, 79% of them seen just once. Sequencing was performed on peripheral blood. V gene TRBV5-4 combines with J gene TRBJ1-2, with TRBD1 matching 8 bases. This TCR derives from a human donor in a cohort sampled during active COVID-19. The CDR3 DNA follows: TGTGCCAGCAGCTTGGCCCAGACAGGGGATGGCTACACCTTC. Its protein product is CASSLAQTGDGYTF.